This TCR beta chain was observed in a study of T cells after yellow fever vaccination. The study's findings and limits: Detected again after the booster were most primary-vaccination clones, at 95% to 98% CD4 and nearly 90% CD8.

TCRdb recomputed calls from the 5' RACE reads with MiXCR, one row per CDR3 protein. The sample lists about 240,000 distinct CDR3 sequences, approximately 3.8% seen once, with about a fifth in the top ten. This clonotype was counted many times. Its antigen is unknown. This sequence was found in a young man who received the YFV17D yellow fever vaccine. Sequencing was performed on PBMCs, taken 15 days after the yellow fever booster vaccination.

This chain's CDR3 is CASSYGAEAFF. The DNA for the CDR3 is TGTGCCAGTTCTTACGGAGCTGAAGCTTTCTTT. The chain is built from TRBV10-3 and TRBJ1-1; no definite D call. The CDR3 spans 11 residues. From germline, CDR1 is ENHRY and CDR2 SYGVKD. V was shortened by 10 bases and J by 6 bases, with 12 bases between the two germline ends.